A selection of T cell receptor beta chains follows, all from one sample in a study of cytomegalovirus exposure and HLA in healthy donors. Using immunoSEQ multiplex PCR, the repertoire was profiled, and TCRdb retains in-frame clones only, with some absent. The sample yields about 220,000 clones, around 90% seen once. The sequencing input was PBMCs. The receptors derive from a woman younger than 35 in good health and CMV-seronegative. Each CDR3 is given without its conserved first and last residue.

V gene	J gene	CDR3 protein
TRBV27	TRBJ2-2	ASKSPLFRDRVTGELF
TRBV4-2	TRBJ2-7	ASSQEGTSALSYEQY
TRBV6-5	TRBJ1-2	ASSYRRGGYNYGYT
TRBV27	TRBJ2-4	ASSLSGGVRDQY
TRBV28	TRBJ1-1	ASSLRGGRAF
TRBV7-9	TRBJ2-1	ASSLVDEQF
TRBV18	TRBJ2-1	ASSPPRQLSSYNEQF
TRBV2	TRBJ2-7	ASSEVGRSYEQY
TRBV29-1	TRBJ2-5	SGRRTSGRPGGETQY
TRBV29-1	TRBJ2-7	SVEKRNGREQY
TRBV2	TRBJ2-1	ASSVWTYNEQF
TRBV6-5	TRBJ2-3	ASRKYGTSGTQY
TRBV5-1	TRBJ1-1	ASSLVNRDRVIEAF
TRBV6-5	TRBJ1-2	ASSYSAGTRGYT
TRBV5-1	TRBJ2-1	ASSPHGREGGNEQF
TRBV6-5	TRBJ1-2	ASSYRVSDGYT
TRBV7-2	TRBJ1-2	ASSLESGVGSYGYT
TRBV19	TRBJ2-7	ASSIGTATYEQY
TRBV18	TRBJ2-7	ASSTILAGGGDEQY
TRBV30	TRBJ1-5	AWSRNRGNQPQH
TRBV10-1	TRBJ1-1	ASTSGSFGSEAF
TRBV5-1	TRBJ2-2	ASTLGLASNTGELF
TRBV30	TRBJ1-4	AWRQNEKLF
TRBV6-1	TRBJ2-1	ASSEAAGGPYNEQF
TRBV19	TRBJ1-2	ASSISISGQDGYT
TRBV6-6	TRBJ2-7	ASIGGSSFEQY
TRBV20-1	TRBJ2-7	SAPVNYEQY
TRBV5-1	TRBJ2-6	ASSSDDARWSPGANVLT
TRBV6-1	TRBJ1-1	ASSDRTGMNTEAF
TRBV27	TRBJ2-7	ASSLWGQGFYEQY
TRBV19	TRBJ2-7	ASSIGFTGRDRSFSYEQY